This T cell receptor beta chain was recovered during a study of T cells in Graves' hyperthyroidism and ophthalmopathy. The overall study: Peripheral blood draws took place at initial diagnosis, ahead of any treatment. Study-wide points: Most thyroid-expanded clonotypes above 0.001 were also found in blood.

This CDR3 contains 15 residues. CDR1 and CDR2 from the germline V gene are LGHDT and YNNKEL (reference sequence). V dropped 7 bases and J dropped 1; count of bases not matched to a gene: 6. RNA transcripts gave rise to amplified TCR beta CDR3 regions. When the TCR CDR3 underwent first-round RT-PCR, the HTBI primer set was used. TCRdb analysed the multiplex PCR reads with MiXCR anew, one entry per CDR3 protein. Of fewer than 450,000 distinct CDR3 sequences in the sample, approximately 17% were seen once. This clonotype was picked up many times. Its target is unknown. The sequenced sample was blood. The chain joins TRBV3-1 to TRBJ2-2, with 7 bases that match TRBD1. The TCR was taken from a woman in her thirties with Graves' hyperthyroidism that later progressed to Graves' ophthalmopathy. CDR3 in amino acids: CASTSRGQNTGELFF. For the CDR3, the DNA is TGTGCCAGCACCTCAAGGGGGCAGAACACCGGGGAGCTGTTTTTT.